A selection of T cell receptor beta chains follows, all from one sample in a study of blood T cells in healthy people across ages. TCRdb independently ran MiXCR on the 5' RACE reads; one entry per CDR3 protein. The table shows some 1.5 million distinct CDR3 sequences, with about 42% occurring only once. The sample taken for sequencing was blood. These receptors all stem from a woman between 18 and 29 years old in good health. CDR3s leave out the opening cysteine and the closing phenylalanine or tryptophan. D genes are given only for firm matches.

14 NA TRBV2 ASGLTREWSYNEQY
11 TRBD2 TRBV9 ASSALAYNEQF
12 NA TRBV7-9 ASSLADGRTEAF
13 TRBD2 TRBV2 ASSVQAGGINEQF
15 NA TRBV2 ASSSSMGNFGTDTQY
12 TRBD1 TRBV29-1 SDRGTGVNYGYT
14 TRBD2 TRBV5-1 ASSRTSGRSTDTQY
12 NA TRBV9 ASSVGTSGVGYT
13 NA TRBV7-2 ASSLAGANSYEQY
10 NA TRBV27 ASRGLNRGYT
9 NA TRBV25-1 ASSVNGGYT
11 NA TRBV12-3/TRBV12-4 ASSLYRTNEQF
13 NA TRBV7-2 ASSLAQGSYNEQF
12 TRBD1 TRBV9 ASSVAGTGGPDT
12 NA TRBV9 ASTDREYNYGYT
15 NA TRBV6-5 ASSYSKALADCETQY
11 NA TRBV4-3 AISHKMRDTQY
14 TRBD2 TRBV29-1 SAAGLAGKSTDTQY
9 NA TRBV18 ASSPEDTQY
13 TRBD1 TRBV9 ASSARQGAFYGYT
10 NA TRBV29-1 SAGLLNTEAF
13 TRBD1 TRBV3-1 ASSQAPGQSYEQY
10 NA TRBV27 ASSPRDGEQF
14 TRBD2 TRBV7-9 ASSSIAGSVSDEQY
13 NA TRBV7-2 ASSHRGRGPYEQY
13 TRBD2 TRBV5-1 ASSLWTSGENEQF
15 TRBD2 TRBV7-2 ASSLVPGGISTDTQY
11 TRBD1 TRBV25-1 ASRGTGVAEAF
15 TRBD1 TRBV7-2 ASRSPLGGGYTDTQY
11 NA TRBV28 ASLNRGEYGYT
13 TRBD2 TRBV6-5 ASSFWRETSYEQY
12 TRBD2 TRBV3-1 ASLAGDRVNEQF
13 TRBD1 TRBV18 ASREGGAIFNEQF
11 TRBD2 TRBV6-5 ASSSGLVNVQY
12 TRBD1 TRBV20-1 SAGDSDISYEQY
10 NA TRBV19 ASTPTGNEQF
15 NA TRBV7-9 ASSSPFLGQNTDTQY
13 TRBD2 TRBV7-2 ASAEAGGPSDTQY
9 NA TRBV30 AGFRGSEAF
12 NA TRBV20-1 SASPPGAHTEAF
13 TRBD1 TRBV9 ASSRHGTGVYGYT
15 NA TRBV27 ASSFRTARLSYNEQF
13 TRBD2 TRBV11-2 ASSFDLAGLNEQY
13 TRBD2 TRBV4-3 ASSHQSAGGGEQF
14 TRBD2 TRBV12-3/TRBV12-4 ASSLWASGAQETQY
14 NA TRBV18 ASSLYGGLAKNIQY
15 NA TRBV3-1 ASSQDIWRGAITGYT
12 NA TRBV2 ASSAALANYGYT
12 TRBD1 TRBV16 ASSRSTGGTEAF
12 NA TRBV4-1 ASSQDPTVGTQY
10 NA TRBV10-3 AIGTGAYEQY
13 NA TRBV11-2 ASSLVSINQETQY
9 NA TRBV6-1 ASSSVRRYT
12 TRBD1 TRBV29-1 SVGHRDRGNEQF
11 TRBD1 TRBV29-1 SVGGTGNSPLH
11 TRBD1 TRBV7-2 ASSDRGHYEQY
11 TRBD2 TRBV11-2 ASSTLATVKQF
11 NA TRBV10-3 AIRADSNQPQH